The 32 T cell receptor beta chains below were found in one sample sequenced in a study of post-analysis software for immune sequencing data (dated by TCRdb to between 2015 and 2016). Paper-wide results and their limitations: Significantly higher frequencies in patients than in controls were found for about five TRBV segments, including TRBV5-6, TRBV5-1 and TRBV20-1.

These receptors have no identified antigens. Library preparation used PCR. Reads for this sample came from an Illumina HiSeq 2500. To reduce PCR and sequencing biases, unique molecular identifiers were incorporated into the TCR beta cDNA libraries. Starting from the raw public reads, TCRdb applied fastp trimming at Q25, assembled clones with MiXCR and retained in-frame beta chains. A single entry per CDR3 protein holds the most common genes and DNA from its merged rows. The sample yields about 200,000 distinct CDR3 sequences; 29% were counted once. The ten largest clones take up more than 3% of the sample. What was sequenced was blood. Receptor source: a girl younger than 18 with multiple sclerosis.

With respect to this clonotype: This may come from a read error, since a much larger clone is one base off. V is TRBV27 and J is TRBJ2-7, with D possibly TRBD2 on 6 matching bases. The V gene's germline CDR1 is MNHEY and CDR2 SMNVEV (reference sequence). The CDR3 covers 15 residues. The DNA of the CDR3 is TGTGCCGGCAGTCGTTCGGGAGTGTCCGCCTACGAGCAGTACTTC. Its translation is CAGSRSGVSAYEQYF.

This clonotype was seen more than once but under ten times. The rearrangement links TRBV6-5 to TRBJ2-7; D might be TRBD2 (5 bases). The CDR3 is 14 amino acids. Looked up from germline, CDR1 is MNHEY and CDR2 is SVGAGI. V gave up 2 bases and J gave up 7 bases, with 15 bases separating them. This chain's CDR3 is CASSYRQAGGEQYF. The CDR3 DNA sequence: TGTGCCAGCAGTTACAGGCAGGCCGGCGGGGAGCAGTACTTC.

The table lists this clonotype with many counts. The J gene is TRBJ1-5, the V gene TRBV28; D unresolved. This CDR3 is 12 amino acids long. The V end was cut by 5 bases, the J end by 7 bases, with 9 bases between. The germline CDR1 and CDR2 sequences are MDHEN and SYDVKM. The CDR3 here is CASSLTGQPQHF. The CDR3 DNA follows: TGTGCCAGCAGTCTGACGGGGCAGCCCCAGCATTTT.

This sequence joins TRBV7-9 and TRBJ1-6; 7 bases align to TRBD1. The germline V gene has CDR1 SEHNR and CDR2 FQNEAQ (reference sequence). This CDR3 is 14 amino acids long. The V and J ends lost 5 bases and 9 bases, in that order; junction bases with no gene match: 7. CDR3 nucleotides: TGTGCCAGCAGCCACCGACAGGGTGGTTCACCCCTCCACTTT. This encodes CASSHRQGGSPLHF.

In its sample, this clonotype was seen many times. The genes are TRBV6-6 and TRBJ1-5; no clear D gene. V was trimmed by 7 bases and J by 3 bases, leaving 7 bases between them. CDR1 and CDR2 (germline): MNHNY, SVGAGI (reference sequence). This CDR3 has 12 residues. CDR3 DNA sequence: TGTGCCAGCAATGAGTTCAATCAGCCCCAGCATTTT. Encoded protein: CASNEFNQPQHF.

The sample holds a few counts of this clonotype. This sequence may be a read error, since a much larger clone differs from it by one base. The chain employs TRBV29-1 and TRBJ2-4; 12 bases agree with TRBD1. The germline CDR1 and CDR2 sequences are SQVTM and ANQGSEA. The CDR3 sequence is 14 residues long. CDR3 DNA sequence: TGCAACGTAGATCTGGGACAGGGGGCGAGCATTCAGTACTTC. It codes for CNVDLGQGASIQYF. Based on the CDR3 plus reference TRBV29-1 and TRBJ2-4, the full variable domain is SAVISQKPSRDICQRGTSLTIQCQVDSQVTMMFWYRQQPGQSLTLIATANQGSEATYESGFVIDKFPISRPNLTFSTLTVSNMSPEDSSIYLCNVDLGQGASIQYFGAGTRLSVL.

Regarding this clonotype: Possible read error: a much larger clone is one base away. V gene TRBV29-1 combines with J gene TRBJ1-2; D call uncertain. CDR3 length equals 13 residues. V was clipped by 5 bases and J by 2 bases, with 12 bases between them. Per germline, CDR1 SQVTM and CDR2 ANQGSEA. The CDR3 DNA sequence: TGCAGCGTTTCAACAGAGACGAACTATGGCTACACCTTC. The encoded protein is CSVSTETNYGYTF.

V and J are TRBV5-6 and TRBJ1-5; TRBD1 might be the D (6 bases). CDR3 length: 14 amino acids. Germline lookup yields CDR1 SGHDT and CDR2 YYEEEE. The V end lost 2 bases, the J end lost 3 bases, and 9 bases lay between the germline ends. The CDR3 is CASSFRDTNQPQHF. CDR3 bases: TGTGCCAGCAGCTTCCGGGACACCAATCAGCCCCAGCATTTT.

This clonotype was recorded many times. The rearrangement uses TRBV20-1 and TRBJ2-1, with 7 bases matching TRBD1. This CDR3 is built from 13 residues. From germline, CDR1 is DFQATT and CDR2 SNEGSKA (reference sequence). V lost 7 bases, J lost 0 bases, and 3 bases stayed unmatched. The CDR3, as DNA: TGCAGTGGACAGGGAAGCTCCTACAATGAGCAGTTCTTC. Translation: CSGQGSSYNEQFF.

Notes on this clonotype: This sequence may be a read error, since a much larger clone differs from it by one base. The CDR3 DNA reads TGTGCCACTGCGGGAGGCTACACCTTC. Amino acid sequence: CATAGGYTF. The chain couples TRBV6-1 to TRBJ1-2; D is undetermined. This CDR3 has 9 residues. The germline CDR1 and CDR2 sequences are MNHNS and SASEGT. V was clipped by 10 bases and J by 8 bases, with 8 bases between them.

About this clonotype: The junction and the germline gene differ at one end; a read error may be behind it. The chain combines TRBV11-2 with TRBJ2-1; the match to TRBD2 covers 13 bases. From germline, CDR1 is SGHAT and CDR2 FQNNGV. This CDR3 region has 16 residues. CDR3 sequence reads: CAGSSGTSGKFDEQFF. The CDR3, as DNA: TGTGCCGGCAGCTCTGGGACTAGCGGGAAGTTTGATGAGCAGTTCTTC.

V gene TRBV20-1 combines with J gene TRBJ1-1, with D uncertain. V dropped 7 bases and J dropped 0 bases, with 12 bases sitting between them. The CDR3 extends over 13 amino acids. The germline gives CDR1 DFQATT, CDR2 SNEGSKA (reference sequence). This CDR3 reads CSGYDTMNTEAFF. CDR3 DNA: TGCAGTGGGTATGACACCATGAACACTGAAGCTTTCTTT.

The table lists this clonotype with a few counts. This chain links TRBV24-1 with TRBJ1-4; unclear D gene. There are 13 residues in the CDR3. Deletions cut 6 bases from V and 4 bases from J, with 8 bases between. From germline, CDR1 is KGHDR and CDR2 SFDVKD. CDR3 sequence: CATSRQNNEKLFF. In DNA, the CDR3 is TGTGCCACCAGTCGTCAGAATAATGAAAAACTGTTTTTT.

This clonotype was counted many times. The genes are TRBV15 and TRBJ2-5; TRBD1 might be the D (6 bases). V was clipped by 0 bases and J by 0 bases, with 8 bases between them. Germline assignment: CDR1 LNHNV and CDR2 YYDKDF (reference sequence). This CDR3 contains 15 residues. Here the CDR3 reads CATSRDRGYQETQYF. CDR3 coding DNA: TGTGCCACCAGCAGAGACAGGGGATACCAAGAGACCCAGTACTTC. Variable domain in full (rest from reference TRBV15 and TRBJ2-5): DAMVIQNPRYQVTQFGKPVTLSCSQTLNHNVMYWYQQKSSQAPKLLFHYYDKDFNNEADTPDNFQSRRPNTSFCFLDIRSPGLGDTAMYLCATSRDRGYQETQYFGPGTRLLVL.

This clonotype was recorded at least ten times. The rearrangement links TRBV28 to TRBJ2-7, with 9 bases aligning to TRBD2. The CDR3 runs to 14 residues. The germline CDR1 and CDR2 sequences are MDHEN and SYDVKM. Unmatched junction bases numbered 11, after V lost 5 bases and J lost 9 bases. CDR3 sequence: CASSPVAGAGGQYF. In nucleotides, the CDR3 is TGTGCCAGCAGTCCAGTAGCGGGAGCGGGCGGGCAGTACTTC.

The chain carries TRBV6-6 and TRBJ1-1, with unresolved D. Per germline, CDR1 MNHNY and CDR2 SVGAGI (reference sequence). This CDR3 spans 16 amino acids. Trimming removed 6 bases from V and 1 base from J, with 18 bases in between. CDR3: CASSPNTIGQNTEAFF. The CDR3 nucleotides read TGTGCCAGCAGCCCAAACACAATAGGTCAGAACACTGAAGCTTTCTTT.

This clonotype was recorded a few times. The rearrangement uses TRBV9 and TRBJ1-6; D not resolved. The germline CDR1 and CDR2 sequences are SGDLS and YYNGEE. Between the trimmed V and J ends, which lost 2 bases and 0 bases, there was a span of 6 bases. The CDR3 has 15 amino acids. This chain's CDR3 is CASSVTSSYNSPLHF. The CDR3 nucleotides are TGTGCCAGCAGCGTTACGAGCTCCTATAATTCACCCCTCCACTTT.

This clonotype has a handful of counts. A much larger clone differs from this one at a single base, so this may be a read error. This rearrangement joins TRBV12-3 or TRBV12-4 to TRBJ2-1, with 7 nucleotides matching TRBD2. The CDR3 contains 15 residues. The CDR3 DNA reads TGTGCCTGCAGAGTCTGGGGGACTACAATGAGGGAACAGTTCTTC. It is translated as CACRVWGTTMREQFF.

This clonotype was recorded many times. V is TRBV25-1 and J is TRBJ2-5; 10 bases agree with TRBD2. CDR3 length: 15 amino acids. Looked up from germline, CDR1 is MGHDK and CDR2 is SYGVNS. Unmatched junction bases numbered 7, after V lost 7 bases and J lost 2 bases. The CDR3 DNA sequence: TGTGCCAGCACCGCCGGGACTAGCGAACAAGAGACCCAGTACTTC. It is translated as CASTAGTSEQETQYF.

The table lists this clonotype with a few counts. The rearrangement joins TRBV5-1 to TRBJ2-5; D is unclear. Germline V gene sequence: CDR1 SGHRS, CDR2 YFSETQ. The length of the CDR3 is 13 residues. V was pared by 4 bases and J by 2 bases, with 9 bases between. CDR3 nucleotide sequence: TGCGCCAGCAGCCCGGACCCACAAGAGACCCAGTACTTC. Translated, it gives CASSPDPQETQYF.

The V call is TRBV28, the J call TRBJ2-3; D unclear. Trimming cost V 6 bases and J 0 bases, with 10 bases left between them. Germline lookup yields CDR1 MDHEN and CDR2 SYDVKM. This CDR3 region has 14 residues. Here the CDR3 DNA reads TGTGCCAGCAGACCTTCGCTTAGCACAGATACGCAGTATTTT. Encoded protein: CASRPSLSTDTQYF.

This clonotype was found many times. This chain uses TRBV4-1 with TRBJ1-1, with D possibly TRBD1 on 5 matching bases. V was pared by 3 bases and J by 2 bases, with 16 bases between. The CDR3 has 16 residues. Germline V CDR1 and CDR2: MGHRA, YSYEKL. CDR3 sequence reads: CASSHPLRTPNTEAFF. As DNA, the CDR3 is TGCGCCAGCAGCCACCCTCTGAGGACACCTAACACTGAAGCTTTCTTT.

This clonotype was seen a handful of times. One junction end disagrees with the germline gene, perhaps due to a read error. The V and J genes are TRBV6-1 and TRBJ1-2; possible D gene TRBD1, 5 bases. Germline values: CDR1 MNHNS, CDR2 SASEGT. This CDR3 has 13 amino acids. CDR3 in DNA: TGTGCCAGCAGTGATTACGGGGGATCTGGCCACACCTTC. This codes for CASSDYGGSGHTF.

A few counts support this clonotype. J is TRBJ2-1 and V is TRBV6-1, with D possibly being TRBD1 (6 bases). Per the germline V gene, CDR1 is MNHNS and CDR2 is SASEGT. V dropped 8 bases and J dropped 2 bases, with 22 bases sitting between them. The CDR3 is 17 residues long. DNA of the CDR3: TGTGCCAGCGGTCTCGTGGTCGCAGGGGACCCCTACAATGAGCAGTTCTTC. It is translated as CASGLVVAGDPYNEQFF.

A note on this clonotype: Germline is not matched at one junction end, which may reflect a read error. The V call is TRBV12-3 or TRBV12-4, the J call TRBJ2-3; D call uncertain. The CDR3 totals 13 residues. The CDR3 region is CASSLTSTDTRYF. The CDR3 region has the DNA TGTGCCAGCAGTTTGACAAGCACGGATACGCGGTATTTT.

The J gene is TRBJ2-2, the V gene TRBV5-1; TRBD1 matches at 9 bases. Germline CDR1 and CDR2: SGHRS and YFSETQ. Germline trimming cut 4 bases from V and 2 bases from J; bases unmatched to any gene: 6. This CDR3 has 16 residues. The CDR3 DNA reads as TGCGCCAGCAGCCCCCGACAGGGGGACAACACCGGGGAGCTGTTTTTT. Protein product: CASSPRQGDNTGELFF.

V is TRBV4-1 and J is TRBJ2-2, with D perhaps given as TRBD1 or TRBD2 (6 bases each). The CDR3 runs to 14 residues. Germline V gene lookup returns CDR1 MGHRA and CDR2 YSYEKL. Trimming removed 1 base at V and 7 bases at J, with 10 bases between. The CDR3 sequence: CASSQVGGIGELFF. DNA for the CDR3: TGCGCCAGCAGCCAAGTAGGGGGGATCGGGGAGCTGTTTTTT.

Note on this clonotype: Given a much more abundant clone one base away, this may be a read error. The chain is built from TRBV6-6 and TRBJ2-7; D remains unclear. V shed 0 bases and J shed 2 bases, with 5 bases lying between them. CDR1 and CDR2 (germline): MNHNY, SVGAGI (reference sequence). This CDR3 spans 13 amino acids. The CDR3: CASSYSRTYEQYF. In nucleotides, the CDR3 is TGTGCCAGCAGTTACTCTCGGACCTACGAGCAGTACTTC.

V usage is TRBV2 and J usage is TRBJ2-7; D is possibly TRBD1 (6 bases). The germline V gene has CDR1 SNHLY and CDR2 FYNNEI. Between the trimmed V and J ends, which lost 6 bases and 3 bases, there was a span of 9 bases. CDR3 length: 12 amino acids. The CDR3 DNA is TGTGCCAGCAGCGTACAGGGCTACGAGCAGTACTTC. This encodes CASSVQGYEQYF.

This clonotype was counted once. The rearrangement links TRBV4-3 to TRBJ1-6; perhaps TRBD1 as D (6 bases). The CDR3 sequence is 17 residues long. Germline V gene lookup returns CDR1 LGHNA and CDR2 YSLEER. V lost 0 bases to trimming and J lost 9 bases, with 18 bases between them. The CDR3 sequence: CASSQDTAPTGSSPLHF. Written as DNA, the CDR3 is TGCGCCAGCAGCCAAGATACGGCCCCCACAGGGAGTTCACCCCTCCACTTT.

Comments on this clonotype: A much larger clone is a single base away; this may be a read error. This chain joins TRBV12-3 or TRBV12-4 and TRBJ2-7; D call uncertain. The CDR3 loop spans 14 amino acids. The CDR3 nucleotides are TGTGCCAACAGTTTAGCTCCTCCCCCTTACGAGCAGTACTTC. This encodes CANSLAPPPYEQYF.

This clonotype was seen at least ten times. This chain joins TRBV20-1 and TRBJ2-5; weak D call: TRBD1 (5 bases). The CDR3 is made up of 13 amino acids. The germline V gene encodes CDR1 DFQATT and CDR2 SNEGSKA (reference sequence). V shed 0 bases and J shed 3 bases, with 8 bases lying between them. This CDR3 is CSAREDTEETQYF. DNA of the CDR3: TGCAGTGCTAGAGAGGACACAGAAGAGACCCAGTACTTC.